This TCR beta chain was observed in a study of early T cells in non-severe SARS-CoV-2 infection. Study-wide context: The sequenced material was bulk RNA from unsorted whole blood, and its chains were unpaired. Findings of the study overall: The VDJdb matching leaned toward anti-spike CD8 responses and overlooked private and CD4 specificities.

This clonotype was seen a handful of times. Its antigen remains unknown. The length of the CDR3 is 12 residues. V lost 4 bases and J 1 base, leaving 5 bases between the germline ends. CDR1 and CDR2 (germline): SGHDT, YYEEEE. Unique molecular identifiers were attached to individual cDNA molecules. TCRdb re-called the 5' RACE reads with MiXCR, one entry per CDR3 protein. The repertoire consists of 40,000 or so distinct CDR3 sequences, with about 9.9% occurring once and the leading ten covering around a fifth. The TCR originated in an adult who was a healthcare worker with PCR-confirmed SARS-CoV-2 infection or an uninfected control (not recorded which). The J gene is TRBJ1-2, the V gene TRBV5-6, with D unresolved. Sequencing input: whole blood. CDR3 sequence: CASSRDNYGYTF. In nucleotides, the CDR3 is TGTGCCAGCAGCCGGGATAACTATGGCTACACCTTC.